What follows are 7 T cell receptor beta chains derived from one specimen sequenced in a study of early T cells in non-severe SARS-CoV-2 infection. In TCRdb, the 5' RACE reads were re-called with MiXCR into one record per CDR3 protein. Among about 60,000 distinct CDR3 sequences listed, just over 20% were seen once. The source was whole blood, collected at baseline. Receptor source: an adult who was a healthcare worker with PCR-confirmed SARS-CoV-2 infection or an uninfected control (not recorded which).

This clonotype was seen a few times. The chain is built from TRBV6-6 and TRBJ1-2; 12 positions match TRBD1. The ends lost 0 bases at V and 6 bases at J; junction bases unmatched: 2. The CDR3 consists of 15 residues. Germline CDR1 and CDR2: MNHNY and SVGAGI (reference sequence). The CDR3 DNA is TGTGCCAGCAGTTACTCCGGGACAGGGGGCGATGGCTACACCTTC. The encoded protein is CASSYSGTGGDGYTF.

V and J are TRBV7-2 and TRBJ2-3; D is perhaps TRBD1 (5 bases). Germline V gene sequence: CDR1 SGHTA, CDR2 FQGNSA. The CDR3 contains 15 residues. Between the trimmed V and J ends, which lost 1 base and 8 bases, there was a span of 16 bases. This CDR3 reads CASSLVVRGIGTQYF. CDR3 nucleotides: TGTGCCAGCAGCTTAGTTGTAAGGGGAATTGGTACGCAGTATTTT.

CDR3 residues: CSADGPRVGQETQYF. The CDR3 region has the DNA TGCAGCGCCGACGGGCCTAGAGTCGGGCAAGAGACCCAGTACTTC. The rearrangement uses TRBV29-1 and TRBJ2-5, with D unresolved. The CDR3 length is 15 residues. The V gene's germline CDR1 is SQVTM and CDR2 ANQGSEA. Deletions cut 7 bases from V and 2 bases from J, with 20 bases between.

The chain uses TRBV14 and TRBJ1-1, with 9 bases fitting TRBD1. Germline CDR1 SGHDN, CDR2 FVKESK. The CDR3 is 14 residues long. J gave up 6 bases and V 10 bases, and 12 bases lay outside the gene matches. CDR3: CATTYFTGGPEAFF. CDR3 bases: TGTGCCACTACCTATTTCACAGGGGGCCCTGAAGCTTTCTTT.

The V and J genes are TRBV30 and TRBJ1-1; 8 positions match TRBD1. Per germline, CDR1 GTSNPN and CDR2 SVGIG (reference sequence). The CDR3 consists of 11 residues. With 7 bases clipped from V and 4 bases from J, the junction kept 2 bases outside the gene matches. The DNA of the CDR3 is TGTGCCTTGGACAGGGCCACTGAAGCTTTCTTT. Amino acids: CALDRATEAFF. Full variable domain (remainder filled in from reference TRBV30 and TRBJ1-1): SQTIHQWPATLVQPVGSPLSLECTVEGTSNPNLYWYRQAAGRGLQLLFYSVGIGQISSEVPQNLSASRPQDRQFILSSKKLLLSDSGFYLCALDRATEAFFGQGTRLTVV.

This clonotype was observed a few times. The junction departs from germline at one end; a sequencing error may be responsible. CDR3 residues: CASSLFWGVDTEVFF. CDR3 sequence (DNA): TGCGCCAGCAGCCTCTTCTGGGGGGTAGACACTGAAGTTTTCTTT. This rearrangement joins TRBV4-1 to TRBJ1-1, with D tentatively TRBD1 (5 bases). Germline values: CDR1 MGHRA, CDR2 YSYEKL. The CDR3 runs 15 residues.

The gene calls are TRBV7-8 and TRBJ2-6, with D unresolved. The CDR3 loop spans 13 amino acids. Per the germline V gene, CDR1 is SGHVS and CDR2 is FQNEAQ. CDR3 nucleotide sequence: TGTGTCACAATGTCGTCTGGGGCCAACGTCCTGACTTTC. Translating it yields CVTMSSGANVLTF.